The present TCR beta chain was sequenced within a study of T cell changes during pregnancy in multiple sclerosis. CDR1 is SGHRS, CDR2 YFSETQ, per germline. Trimming removed 4 bases at V and 8 bases at J, with 13 bases between. CDR3 length: 13 amino acids. Sequencing was performed with immunoSEQ multiplex PCR; in TCRdb, only in-frame clones are kept and a portion is missing. Among roughly 69,000 clones, just over 90% were seen once, and the ten largest hold approximately 1.5%. The receptor comes from a female donor with multiple sclerosis, enrolled in a pregnancy study. The rearrangement joins TRBV5-1 to TRBJ2-1, with D possibly being TRBD2 (7 bases). The sample here was peripheral blood, taken after pregnancy. The CDR3 loop is CASSPGAGDEQFF. CDR3 in DNA: TGCGCCAGCAGCCCGGGGGCGGGAGATGAGCAGTTCTTC.